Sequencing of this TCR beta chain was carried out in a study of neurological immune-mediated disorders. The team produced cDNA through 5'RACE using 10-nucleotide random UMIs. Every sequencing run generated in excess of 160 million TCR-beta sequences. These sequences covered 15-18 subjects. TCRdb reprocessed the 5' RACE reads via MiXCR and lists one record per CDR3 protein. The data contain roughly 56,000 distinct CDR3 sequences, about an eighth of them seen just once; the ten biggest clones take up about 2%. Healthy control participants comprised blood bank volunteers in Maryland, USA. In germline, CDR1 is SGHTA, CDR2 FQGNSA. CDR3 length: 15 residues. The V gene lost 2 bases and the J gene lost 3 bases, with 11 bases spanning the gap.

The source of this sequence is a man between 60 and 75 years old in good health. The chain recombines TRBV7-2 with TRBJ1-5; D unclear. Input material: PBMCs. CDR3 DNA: TGTGCCAGCAGCTTACAGCTGGGCTTCAATCAGCCCCAGCATTTT. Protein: CASSLQLGFNQPQHF.